Reported below is one T cell receptor beta chain. What it binds is unknown. This record comes from a study of T-cell reconstitution after alpha-beta-depleted transplantation in children. Germline V gene data show CDR1 as MNHEY and CDR2 as SVGAGI. The CDR3 totals 15 residues. Deletions cut 2 bases from V and 4 bases from J, with 14 bases between. Study conclusions and caveats: Newly generated T cells supplied most T-cell counts and diversity one year post-transplant.

For TCRbeta, the library was prepared with unique molecular identifiers. TCRdb re-analysed the PCR reads in MiXCR, keeping a single row per CDR3 protein. The repertoire holds 200,000 to 300,000 distinct CDR3 sequences, around 25% seen once, with more than 4.5% in the top ten. Sequencing used PBMCs, mostly from graft donor cells, obtained 360 days after TCRalphabeta/CD19-depleted stem cell transplant. The chain uses TRBV6-5 and TRBJ2-5; either TRBD1 or TRBD2 may supply D (6 bases each). The sequence derives from a female patient aged 2-10 years who had a stem cell transplant for congenital amegakaryocytic thrombocytopenia, so the T cells may come from the graft donor. Here the CDR3 reads CASSYSGGRGETQYF. The CDR3 DNA is TGTGCCAGCAGTTACAGTGGGGGGCGAGGAGAGACCCAGTACTTC.